The clone carrying this T cell receptor (beta chain) has more than one count but fewer than ten. Under the authors' procedure: Using reference gene primer amplification, nucleated cell counts were estimated. Method: immunoSEQ multiplex PCR; TCRdb's copy keeps in-frame clones and lacks some. V, J and clone size reflect that table, while D and trimming were determined from the DNA. The sample has about 220,000 clones, approximately 77% seen once. This entry is derived from a study of blood T cell repertoires in COVID-19. On the study more broadly: COVID-19 samples, acute and convalescent, were from the United States, Italy and Spain. From T cells, B-cell-depleted T cells, or PBMCs came the material, which was cDNA or gDNA.

Between the trimmed V and J ends, which lost 5 bases and 4 bases, there was a span of 17 bases. The CDR3 covers 15 residues. Germline lookup yields CDR1 SGHAT and CDR2 FQNNGV. This receptor was taken from a woman aged 80 or over with acute or convalescent COVID-19. The specimen was peripheral blood. V gene TRBV11-2 combines with J gene TRBJ1-2; the D is unclear. The CDR3 nucleotides are TGTGCCAGCAGCCCAGATCCCTCGGGATCCTATGGCTACACCTTC. It encodes CASSPDPSGSYGYTF.